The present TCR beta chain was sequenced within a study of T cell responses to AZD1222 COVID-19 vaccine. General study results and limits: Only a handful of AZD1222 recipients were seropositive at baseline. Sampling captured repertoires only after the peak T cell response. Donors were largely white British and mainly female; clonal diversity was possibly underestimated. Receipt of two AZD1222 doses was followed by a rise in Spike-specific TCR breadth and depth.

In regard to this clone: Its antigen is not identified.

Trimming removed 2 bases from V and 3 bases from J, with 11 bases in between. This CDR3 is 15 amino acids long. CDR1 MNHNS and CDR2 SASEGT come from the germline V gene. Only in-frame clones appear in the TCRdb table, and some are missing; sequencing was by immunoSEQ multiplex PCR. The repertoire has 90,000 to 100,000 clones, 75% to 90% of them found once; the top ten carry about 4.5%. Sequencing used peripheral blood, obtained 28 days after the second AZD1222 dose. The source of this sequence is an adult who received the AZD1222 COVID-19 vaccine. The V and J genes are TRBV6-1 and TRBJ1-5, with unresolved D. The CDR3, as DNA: TGTGCCAGCAGTGAATGGAATGATAACAATCAGCCCCAGCATTTT. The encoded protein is CASSEWNDNNQPQHF.